These 14 T cell receptor beta chains came from one sample sequenced in a study of human T cells and chemical hapten exposure. TCRdb reanalysed the RACE reads using MiXCR and keeps one entry per CDR3 protein. In the table there are some 120,000 distinct CDR3 sequences, approximately 9.1% of which are singletons. Time point here: healthy volunteer bleed at 2 weeks. Total RNA was isolated from whole blood that had not been fractionated. The sample comprised whole blood. Every receptor here comes from a male donor in good health. Some clones in this sample may be carry-over from other donors' samples.

This chain uses TRBV27 with TRBJ2-5; 10 nucleotides agree with TRBD2. Per germline, CDR1 MNHEY and CDR2 SMNVEV (reference sequence). V shed 3 bases, J shed 2 bases, and the junction held 12 bases outside the gene matches. This CDR3 region has 18 residues. CDR3 protein: CASSLNWASGSSQETQYF. CDR3 DNA: TGTGCCAGCAGTTTGAATTGGGCTAGCGGGAGTTCTCAAGAGACCCAGTACTTC.

The table lists this clonotype with a few counts. A read error may produce the germline difference seen at one junction end. This chain uses TRBV19 with TRBJ2-7; D is perhaps TRBD1 or TRBD2 (6 bases each). In germline, CDR1 is LNHDA, CDR2 SQIVND (reference sequence). The CDR3 consists of 17 residues. The CDR3 nucleotides are TGTGCCAGTAGTACCCCGTTAGGGGGGCCTCTCTCCAACGAGCAGTACTTC. Protein sequence: CASSTPLGGPLSNEQYF.

The chain couples TRBV21-1 to TRBJ1-5; TRBD1, the table's D call, was not compared with the DNA. TRBV21-1 is listed as a pseudogene. The CDR3 has 18 residues. In nucleotides, the CDR3 is TGTGCCAGCAGCAACCCAGTCGACAGGGGTCATAGCAATCAGCCCCAGCATTTT. This encodes CASSNPVDRGHSNQPQHF.

This clonotype was seen more than once but under ten times. The chain has TRBV7-9 and TRBJ1-5; a possible D gene is TRBD1 (5 bases). CDR3 length: 15 amino acids. V lost 5 bases and J 0 bases, leaving 11 bases between the germline ends. Germline V gene sequence: CDR1 SEHNR, CDR2 FQNEAQ (reference sequence). The CDR3, as DNA: TGTGCCAGCAGCGAGGGACTTAATAGCAATCAGCCCCAGCATTTT. Amino acid sequence: CASSEGLNSNQPQHF. Looking up the rest from reference TRBV7-9 and TRBJ1-5 gives the full variable domain: DTGVSQNPRHKITKRGQNVTFRCDPISEHNRLYWYRQTLGQGPEFLTYFQNEAQLEKSRLLSDRFSAERPKGSFSTLEIQRTEQGDSAMYLCASSEGLNSNQPQHFGDGTRLSIL.

The chain has TRBV9 and TRBJ2-6; D call uncertain. Deletions cut 0 bases from V and 0 bases from J, with 10 bases between. The CDR3 spans 17 residues. Germline CDR1 and CDR2: SGDLS and YYNGEE. In nucleotides, the CDR3 is TGTGCCAGCAGCGTAGGACCCTTCCCCTCTGGGGCCAACGTCCTGACTTTC. Translation: CASSVGPFPSGANVLTF.

The chain is built from TRBV6-5 and TRBJ2-2; 15 bases are a match to TRBD2. CDR3 length: 18 amino acids. Trimming cost V 2 bases and J 4 bases; bases outside gene matches: 5. The germline CDR1 and CDR2 sequences are MNHEY and SVGAGI. CDR3 DNA sequence: TGTGCCAGCAGTTACCCCGGGACTAGCGGGGGGCCCACCGGGGAGCTGTTTTTT. It codes for CASSYPGTSGGPTGELFF.

The chain recombines TRBV20-1 with TRBJ1-1; 7 positions match TRBD1. CDR1 is DFQATT and CDR2 is SNEGSKA in the germline V gene (reference sequence). This CDR3 spans 13 amino acids. Germline trimming cut 1 base from V and 6 bases from J; bases unmatched to any gene: 5. In DNA form, the CDR3 reads TGCAGTGCTAGAGGCCAACAGGGGCCTGAAGCTTTCTTT. The encoded protein is CSARGQQGPEAFF.

The rearrangement uses TRBV12-3 or TRBV12-4 and TRBJ2-3; the D is unclear. V gave up 4 bases and J gave up 6 bases, with 14 bases separating them. The CDR3 spans 14 residues. CDR3 nucleotide sequence: TGTGCCAGCAGTTCTCGGGTCTCCCCCGATACGCAGTATTTT. As protein: CASSSRVSPDTQYF.

The chain has TRBV19 and TRBJ1-2, with 12 bases aligning to TRBD1. The CDR3 extends over 15 amino acids. Germline lookup yields CDR1 LNHDA and CDR2 SQIVND (reference sequence). The V and J ends lost 11 bases and 6 bases, in that order; junction bases with no gene match: 13. Written as DNA, the CDR3 is TGTGCCTCCACATACCGCCGGGACAGGGGGCATGGCTACACCTTC. This codes for CASTYRRDRGHGYTF. The full variable domain, rest sourced from reference TRBV19 and TRBJ1-2, is DGGITQSPKYLFRKEGQNVTLSCEQNLNHDAMYWYRQDPGQGLRLIYYSQIVNDFQKGDIAEGYSVSREKKESFPLTVTSAQKNPTAFYLCASTYRRDRGHGYTFGSGTRLTVV.

This clonotype was detected many times. The chain combines TRBV7-2 with TRBJ2-5; D perhaps matches TRBD2 (6 bases). In germline, CDR1 is SGHTA, CDR2 FQGNSA. V shed 4 bases and J shed 7 bases, with 16 bases lying between them. This CDR3 has 14 amino acids. CDR3 residues: CASSSEGSVRTQYF. As DNA, the CDR3 is TGTGCCAGCAGCTCGGAGGGTTCTGTCCGGACCCAGTACTTC.

This clonotype appeared many times. The chain uses TRBV7-9 and TRBJ2-7, with 11 nucleotides matching TRBD1. Germline V gives CDR1 SEHNR, CDR2 FQNEAQ (reference sequence). V gave up 5 bases and J gave up 6 bases; unmatched junction bases: 9. CDR3 length: 15 residues. The DNA of the CDR3 is TGTGCCAGCAGCCTTAACCGGGACAGGGGGATCGAGCAGTACTTC. Protein product: CASSLNRDRGIEQYF.

This clonotype came up a few times. The chain couples TRBV6-2 or TRBV6-3 to TRBJ1-1; D is unresolved. V lost 0 bases, J lost 8 bases, and 13 bases lay in between. This CDR3 has 14 residues. Germline loops: CDR1 MNHEY, CDR2 SVGEGT. The CDR3 coding sequence is TGTGCCAGCAGTTACTCGTTGGGTACTGCGGAAGCTTTCTTT. This encodes CASSYSLGTAEAFF.

This clonotype has more than one count but fewer than ten. The chain has TRBV6-1 and TRBJ1-1; D possibly corresponds to TRBD1 (6 bases). The germline V gene encodes CDR1 MNHNS and CDR2 SASEGT. The CDR3 sequence is 16 residues long. The germline V and J ends were trimmed by 6 bases and 1 base, with 18 bases remaining between them. CDR3 sequence reads: CASRLEGGMANTEAFF. Written as DNA, the CDR3 is TGTGCCAGCAGATTGGAGGGGGGGATGGCGAACACTGAAGCTTTCTTT.

The rearrangement uses TRBV7-2 and TRBJ2-1; D ambiguous. Germline CDR1 is SGHTA and CDR2 is FQGNSA. The CDR3 is made up of 15 amino acids. Trimming shortened V by 2 bases and J by 6 bases, and 14 bases separated the two germline ends. The CDR3 DNA reads TGTGCCAGCAGCTTAATCCCCTTCCCCGGCAATGAGCAGTTCTTC. Translated, it gives CASSLIPFPGNEQFF.